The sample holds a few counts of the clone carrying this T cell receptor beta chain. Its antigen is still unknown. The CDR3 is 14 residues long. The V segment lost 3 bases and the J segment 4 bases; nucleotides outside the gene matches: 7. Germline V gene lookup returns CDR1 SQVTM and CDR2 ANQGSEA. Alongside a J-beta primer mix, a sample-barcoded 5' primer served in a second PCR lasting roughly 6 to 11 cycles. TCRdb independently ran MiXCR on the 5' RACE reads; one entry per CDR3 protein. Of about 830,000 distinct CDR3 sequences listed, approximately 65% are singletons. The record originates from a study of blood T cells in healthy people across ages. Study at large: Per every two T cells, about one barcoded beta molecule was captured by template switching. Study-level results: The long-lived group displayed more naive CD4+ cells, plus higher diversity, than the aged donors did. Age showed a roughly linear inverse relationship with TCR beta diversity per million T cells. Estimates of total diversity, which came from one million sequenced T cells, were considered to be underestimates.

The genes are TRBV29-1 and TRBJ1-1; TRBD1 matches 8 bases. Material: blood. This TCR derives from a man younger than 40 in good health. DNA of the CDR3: TGCAGCGTTGATCCGGACAGGGCTGGCACTGAAGCTTTCTTT. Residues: CSVDPDRAGTEAFF.